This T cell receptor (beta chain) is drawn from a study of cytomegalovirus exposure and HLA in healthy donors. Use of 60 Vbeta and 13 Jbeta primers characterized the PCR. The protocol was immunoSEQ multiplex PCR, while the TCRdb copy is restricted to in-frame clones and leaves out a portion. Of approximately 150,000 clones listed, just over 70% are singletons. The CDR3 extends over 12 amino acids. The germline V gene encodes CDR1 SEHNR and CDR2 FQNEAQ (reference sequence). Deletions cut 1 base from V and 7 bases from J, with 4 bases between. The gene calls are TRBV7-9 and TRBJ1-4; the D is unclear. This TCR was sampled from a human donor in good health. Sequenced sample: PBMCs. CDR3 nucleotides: TGTGCCAGCAGCTTAGTATCTGAAAAACTGTTTTTT. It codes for CASSLVSEKLFF.